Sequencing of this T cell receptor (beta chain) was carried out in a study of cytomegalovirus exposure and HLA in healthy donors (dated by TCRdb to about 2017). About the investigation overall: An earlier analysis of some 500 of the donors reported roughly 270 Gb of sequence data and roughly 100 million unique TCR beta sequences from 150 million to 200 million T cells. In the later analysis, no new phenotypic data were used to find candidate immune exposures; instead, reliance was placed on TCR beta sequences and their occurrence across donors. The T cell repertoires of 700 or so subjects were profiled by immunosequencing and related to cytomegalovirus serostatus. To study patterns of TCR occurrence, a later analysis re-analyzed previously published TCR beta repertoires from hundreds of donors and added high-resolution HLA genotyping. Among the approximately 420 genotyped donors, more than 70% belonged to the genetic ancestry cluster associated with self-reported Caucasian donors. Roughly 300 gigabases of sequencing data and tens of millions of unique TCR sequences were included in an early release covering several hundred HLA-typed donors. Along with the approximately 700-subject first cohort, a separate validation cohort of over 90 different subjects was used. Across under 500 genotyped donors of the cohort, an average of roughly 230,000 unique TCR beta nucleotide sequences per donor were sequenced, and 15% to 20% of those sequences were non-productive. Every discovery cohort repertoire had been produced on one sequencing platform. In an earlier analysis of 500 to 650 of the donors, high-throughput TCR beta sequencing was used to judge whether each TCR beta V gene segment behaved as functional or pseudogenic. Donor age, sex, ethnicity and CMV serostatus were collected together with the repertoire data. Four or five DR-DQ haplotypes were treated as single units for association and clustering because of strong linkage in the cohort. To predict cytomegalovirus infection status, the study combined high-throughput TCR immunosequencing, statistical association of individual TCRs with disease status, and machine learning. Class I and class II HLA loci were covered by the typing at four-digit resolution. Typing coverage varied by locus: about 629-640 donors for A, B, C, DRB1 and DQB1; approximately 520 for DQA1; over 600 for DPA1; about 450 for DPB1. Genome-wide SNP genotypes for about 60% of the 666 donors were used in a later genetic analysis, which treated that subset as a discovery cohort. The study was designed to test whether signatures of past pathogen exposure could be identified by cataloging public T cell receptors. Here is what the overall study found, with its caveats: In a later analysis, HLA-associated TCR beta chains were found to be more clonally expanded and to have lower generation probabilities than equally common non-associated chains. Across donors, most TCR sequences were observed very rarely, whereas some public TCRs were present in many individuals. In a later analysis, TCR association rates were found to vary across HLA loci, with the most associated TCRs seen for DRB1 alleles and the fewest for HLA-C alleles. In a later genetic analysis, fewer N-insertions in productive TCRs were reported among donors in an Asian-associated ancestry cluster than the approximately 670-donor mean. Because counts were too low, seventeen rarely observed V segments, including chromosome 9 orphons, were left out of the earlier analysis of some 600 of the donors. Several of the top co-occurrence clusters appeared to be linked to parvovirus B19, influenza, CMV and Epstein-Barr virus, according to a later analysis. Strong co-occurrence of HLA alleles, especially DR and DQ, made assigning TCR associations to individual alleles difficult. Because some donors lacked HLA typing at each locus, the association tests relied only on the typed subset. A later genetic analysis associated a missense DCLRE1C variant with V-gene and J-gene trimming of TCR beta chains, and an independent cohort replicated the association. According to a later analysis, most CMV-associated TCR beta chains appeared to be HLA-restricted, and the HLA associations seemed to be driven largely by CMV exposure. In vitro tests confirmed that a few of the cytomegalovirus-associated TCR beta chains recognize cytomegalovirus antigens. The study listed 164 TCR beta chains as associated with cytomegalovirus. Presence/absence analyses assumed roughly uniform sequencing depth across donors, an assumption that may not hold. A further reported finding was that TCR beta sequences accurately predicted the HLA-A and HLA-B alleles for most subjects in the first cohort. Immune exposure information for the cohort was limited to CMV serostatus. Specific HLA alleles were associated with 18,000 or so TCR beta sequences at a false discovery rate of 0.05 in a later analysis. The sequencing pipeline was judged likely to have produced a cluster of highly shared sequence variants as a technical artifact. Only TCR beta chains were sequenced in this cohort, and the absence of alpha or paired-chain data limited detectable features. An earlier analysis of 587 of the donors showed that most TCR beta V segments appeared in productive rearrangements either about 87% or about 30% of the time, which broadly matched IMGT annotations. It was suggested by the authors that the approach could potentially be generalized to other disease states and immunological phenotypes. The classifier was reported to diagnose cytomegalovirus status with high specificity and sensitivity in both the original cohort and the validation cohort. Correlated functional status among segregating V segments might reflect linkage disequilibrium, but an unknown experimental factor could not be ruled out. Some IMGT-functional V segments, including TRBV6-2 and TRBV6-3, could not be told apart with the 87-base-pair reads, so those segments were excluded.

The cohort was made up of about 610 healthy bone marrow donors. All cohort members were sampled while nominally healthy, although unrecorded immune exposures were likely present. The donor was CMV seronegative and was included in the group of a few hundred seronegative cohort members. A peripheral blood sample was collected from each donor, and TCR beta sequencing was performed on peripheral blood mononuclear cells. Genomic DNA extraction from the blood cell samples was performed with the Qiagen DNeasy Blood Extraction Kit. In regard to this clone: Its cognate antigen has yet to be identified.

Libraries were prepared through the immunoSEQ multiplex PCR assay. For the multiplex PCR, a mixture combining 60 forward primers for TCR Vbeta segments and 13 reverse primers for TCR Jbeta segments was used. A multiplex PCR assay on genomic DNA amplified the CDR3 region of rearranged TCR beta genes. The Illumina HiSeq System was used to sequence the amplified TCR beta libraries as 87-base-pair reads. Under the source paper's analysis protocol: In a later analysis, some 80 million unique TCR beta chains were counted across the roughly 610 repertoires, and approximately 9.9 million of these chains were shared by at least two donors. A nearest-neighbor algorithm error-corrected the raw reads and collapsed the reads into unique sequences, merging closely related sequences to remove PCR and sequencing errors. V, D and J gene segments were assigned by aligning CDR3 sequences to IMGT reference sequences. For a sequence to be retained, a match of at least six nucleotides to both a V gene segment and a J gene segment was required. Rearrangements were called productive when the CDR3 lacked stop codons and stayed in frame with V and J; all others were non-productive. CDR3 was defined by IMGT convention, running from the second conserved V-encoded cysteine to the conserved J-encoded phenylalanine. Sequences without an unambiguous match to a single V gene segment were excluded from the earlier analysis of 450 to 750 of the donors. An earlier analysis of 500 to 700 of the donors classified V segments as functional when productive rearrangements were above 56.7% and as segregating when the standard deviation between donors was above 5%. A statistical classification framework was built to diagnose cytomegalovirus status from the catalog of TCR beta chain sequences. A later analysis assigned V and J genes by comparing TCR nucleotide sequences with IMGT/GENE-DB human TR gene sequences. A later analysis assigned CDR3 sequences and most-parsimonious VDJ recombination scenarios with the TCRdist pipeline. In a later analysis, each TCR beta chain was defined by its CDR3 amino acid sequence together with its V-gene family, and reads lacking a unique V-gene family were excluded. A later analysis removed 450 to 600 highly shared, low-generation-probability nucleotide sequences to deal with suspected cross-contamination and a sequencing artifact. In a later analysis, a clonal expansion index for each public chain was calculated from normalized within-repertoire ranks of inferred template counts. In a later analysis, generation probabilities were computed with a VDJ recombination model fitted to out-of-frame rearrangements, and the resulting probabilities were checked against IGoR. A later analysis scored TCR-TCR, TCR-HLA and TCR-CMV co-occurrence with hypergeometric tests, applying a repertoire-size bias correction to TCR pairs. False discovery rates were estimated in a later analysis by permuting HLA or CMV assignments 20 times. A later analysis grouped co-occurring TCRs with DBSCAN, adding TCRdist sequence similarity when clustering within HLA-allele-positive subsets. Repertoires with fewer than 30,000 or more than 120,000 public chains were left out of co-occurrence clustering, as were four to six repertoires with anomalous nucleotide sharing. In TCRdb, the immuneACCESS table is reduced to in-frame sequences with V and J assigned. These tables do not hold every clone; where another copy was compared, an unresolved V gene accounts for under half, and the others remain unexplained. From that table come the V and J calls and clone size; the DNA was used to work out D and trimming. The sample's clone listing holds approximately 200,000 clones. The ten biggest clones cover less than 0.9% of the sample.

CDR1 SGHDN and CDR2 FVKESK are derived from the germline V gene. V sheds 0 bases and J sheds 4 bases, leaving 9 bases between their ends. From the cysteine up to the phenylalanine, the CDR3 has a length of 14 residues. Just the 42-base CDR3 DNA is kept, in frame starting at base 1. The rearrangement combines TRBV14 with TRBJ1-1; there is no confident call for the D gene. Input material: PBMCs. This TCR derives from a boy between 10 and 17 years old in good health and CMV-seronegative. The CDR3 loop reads CASSQDPLRTEAFF. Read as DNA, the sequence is TGTGCCAGCAGCCAAGATCCTCTCCGCACTGAAGCTTTCTTT.